These 32 T cell receptor beta chains were all obtained from the same sample, sequenced in a study of OX40 agonist ivuxolimab in advanced cancers. The protocol was immunoSEQ multiplex PCR, while the TCRdb copy is restricted to in-frame clones and leaves out a portion. The data contain some 68,000 clones, 80% to 90% of them singletons. The source was CD4+ or CD8+ T cells sorted from blood, collected in a trial of the OX40 agonist ivuxolimab. The receptor source for this set is an adult with an advanced solid tumor such as melanoma, head and neck, liver or kidney cancer.

V and J are TRBV4-2 and TRBJ2-1; 8 bases match TRBD2. CDR1 and CDR2 from the germline V gene are LGHNA and YNFKEQ. This CDR3 has 17 amino acids. Trimming took 0 bases from V and 4 from J; bases not matched to a gene: 8. CDR3 residues: CASSQDGGGSVYNEQFF. The CDR3 nucleotides read TGTGCCAGCAGCCAAGACGGCGGGGGGTCGGTGTACAATGAGCAGTTCTTC.

V is TRBV5-3 and J is TRBJ2-7; the D is unclear. TRBV5-3 is an open reading frame whose function is uncertain. CDR3 length equals 11 residues. The germline V and J ends were trimmed by 3 bases and 5 bases, with 6 bases remaining between them. CDR3 DNA sequence: TGTGCCAGAAGCTGGGTGGACGAGCAGTACTTC. This sequence encodes CARSWVDEQYF.

The chain recombines TRBV5-1 with TRBJ2-1; D possibly corresponds to TRBD2 (6 bases). V gave up 7 bases and J gave up 0 bases, with 17 bases separating them. Per germline, CDR1 SGHRS and CDR2 YFSETQ. The CDR3 length is 16 residues. The chain's CDR3 is CASVSEAGSSYNEQFF. As DNA, the CDR3 is TGCGCCAGCGTTTCGGAGGCGGGGAGCTCCTACAATGAGCAGTTCTTC.

The rearrangement uses TRBV6-1 and TRBJ2-4; perhaps TRBD2 as D (7 bases). From germline, CDR1 is MNHNS and CDR2 SASEGT. The CDR3 contains 15 residues. V lost 7 bases and J lost 0, with 13 bases in between. The CDR3, as DNA: TGTGCCAGCATCGAAGGGGGGGCAGCCAAAAACATTCAGTACTTC. Amino acid sequence: CASIEGGAAKNIQYF.

V is TRBV19 and J is TRBJ1-4; 7 bases map to TRBD1. This CDR3 region has 16 residues. Germline V gene lookup returns CDR1 LNHDA and CDR2 SQIVND (reference sequence). J was trimmed by 1 base and V by 5 bases; bases with no gene match: 7. Written as DNA, the CDR3 is TGTGCCAGTAGTTACCCCTCAGGGGGAACTAATGAAAAACTGTTTTTT. Translating gives CASSYPSGGTNEKLFF. The whole variable domain, remainder taken from reference TRBV19 and TRBJ1-4, is DGGITQSPKYLFRKEGQNVTLSCEQNLNHDAMYWYRQDPGQGLRLIYYSQIVNDFQKGDIAEGYSVSREKKESFPLTVTSAQKNPTAFYLCASSYPSGGTNEKLFFGSGTQLSVL.

This clone has only a few counts. The chain is built from TRBV28 and TRBJ1-6; D is perhaps TRBD1 (5 bases). CDR1 MDHEN and CDR2 SYDVKM come from the germline V gene. V dropped 3 bases and J dropped 14 bases, with 17 bases sitting between them. This CDR3 is built from 14 residues. The CDR3 region is CASSLGQPIRALHF. DNA for the CDR3: TGTGCCAGCAGTTTGGGGCAGCCGATTCGGGCCCTCCACTTT.

The V call is TRBV7-2, the J call TRBJ2-3; D gene unclear. Germline V gene data show CDR1 as SGHTA and CDR2 as FQGNSA. The CDR3 consists of 14 residues. V was shortened by 5 bases and J by 1 base, with 10 bases between the two germline ends. The CDR3 DNA reads TGTGCCAGCAGCCCTAGAACGGGCACAGATACGCAGTATTTT. As protein: CASSPRTGTDTQYF.

The rearrangement uses TRBV6-5 and TRBJ2-3; D unresolved. V gave up 8 bases and J gave up 4 bases, with 10 bases separating them. The V gene's germline CDR1 is MNHEY and CDR2 SVGAGI. The CDR3 runs 12 residues. The CDR3 loop is CASWWAPDTQYF. CDR3 nucleotides: TGTGCCAGCTGGTGGGCTCCAGATACGCAGTATTTT.

This rearrangement joins TRBV18 to TRBJ1-3, with TRBD1 matching over 9 bases. Trimming removed 5 bases from V and 0 bases from J; junction bases left unmatched: 5. CDR1 is KGHSH, CDR2 LQKENI, per germline. The CDR3 is 16 amino acids. CDR3 loop: CASSGTGPSSGNTIYF. The CDR3 region has the DNA TGTGCCAGCTCAGGGACAGGGCCAAGCTCTGGAAACACCATATATTTT.

The V gene is TRBV5-4, the J gene TRBJ1-1, with 7 positions matching TRBD1. The CDR3 spans 16 residues. Germline-derived CDR1 and CDR2 are SGHNT and YYREEE (reference sequence). After removal of 4 bases from V and 4 bases from J, the junction contained 13 bases not matched to a gene. CDR3 coding DNA: TGTGCCAGCAGCAGGGACAGAACCTCCTGGAGCACTGAAGCTTTCTTT. Its protein product is CASSRDRTSWSTEAFF.

This chain connects TRBV9 to TRBJ2-3; a weak D match, TRBD1 (5 bases). Germline-derived CDR1 and CDR2 are SGDLS and YYNGEE. Deletions cut 1 base from V and 6 bases from J, with 18 bases between. This CDR3 is 16 amino acids long. The CDR3 nucleotides read TGTGCCAGCAGCGTAACAGGCATTGATACTATCGATACGCAGTATTTT. Residues: CASSVTGIDTIDTQYF.

This chain uses TRBV2 with TRBJ2-4; 7 bases line up with TRBD1. J lost 12 bases, V lost 6 bases, and 14 bases had no gene match. This CDR3 contains 14 residues. Germline lookup yields CDR1 SNHLY and CDR2 FYNNEI. In DNA form, the CDR3 reads TGTGCCAGCAGAGCTCGGACAGGAGCGAACGGTCAGTACTTC. Amino acids: CASRARTGANGQYF.

This clone showed up just once. The chain links TRBV9 to TRBJ2-1; D might be TRBD1 (6 bases). The ends were cut back, 0 bases at V and 7 bases at J, with 20 bases in the middle. Germline lookup yields CDR1 SGDLS and CDR2 YYNGEE. CDR3 size: 17 residues. CDR3: CASSVAGNRVFRNEQFF. The CDR3 DNA sequence: TGTGCCAGCAGCGTAGCGGGTAACAGGGTGTTTAGGAATGAGCAGTTCTTC.

The chain's CDR3 is CASSPSETQYF. In DNA, the CDR3 is TGTGCCAGCTCCCCTTCAGAGACCCAGTACTTC. The chain uses TRBV18 and TRBJ2-5, with D hard to call. Looked up from germline, CDR1 is KGHSH and CDR2 is LQKENI. V lost 6 bases and J 4 bases, leaving 6 bases between the germline ends. This CDR3 comprises 11 residues.

V usage is TRBV18 and J usage is TRBJ2-7; D is possibly TRBD1 (5 bases). Germline CDR1 KGHSH, CDR2 LQKENI. The CDR3 covers 15 residues. Deletions cut 3 bases from V and 6 bases from J, with 18 bases between. The CDR3, as DNA: TGTGCCAGCTCACCCCCCGGCAGGGTTGAACGCGAGCAGTACTTC. This codes for CASSPPGRVEREQYF.

This clone has more than one count but fewer than ten. The chain combines TRBV27 with TRBJ2-2, with TRBD2 matching over 8 bases. The CDR3 runs 16 residues. The ends lost 6 bases at V and 7 bases at J; junction bases unmatched: 13. The germline CDR1 and CDR2 sequences are MNHEY and SMNVEV (reference sequence). Here the CDR3 reads CASRPTGGPDGGELFF. The CDR3 DNA sequence: TGTGCCAGCAGACCTACGGGGGGGCCGGACGGCGGGGAGCTGTTTTTT.

The sample holds one count of this clone. The V call is TRBV5-1, the J call TRBJ1-2, with D possibly being TRBD1 (5 bases). Germline-derived CDR1 and CDR2 are SGHRS and YFSETQ. V lost 3 bases, J lost 3 bases, and 9 bases lay in between. The CDR3 is 13 amino acids. CDR3 sequence: CASSYGTHYGYTF. The CDR3 region has the DNA TGCGCCAGCAGCTATGGGACCCACTATGGCTACACCTTC.

The chain links TRBV28 to TRBJ1-3; D unresolved. Germline V gene sequence: CDR1 MDHEN, CDR2 SYDVKM. The CDR3 spans 14 residues. Trimming left V 3 bases short and J 2 bases short, with 8 bases between. The CDR3 reads CASSFDYPGNTIYF. The CDR3 DNA reads as TGTGCCAGCAGTTTTGATTATCCTGGAAACACCATATATTTT.

This clone was observed a few times. The rearrangement joins TRBV28 to TRBJ1-4, with D perhaps matching TRBD1 (5 bases). The CDR3 consists of 15 residues. Trimming removed 5 bases from V and 8 bases from J, with 18 bases in between. Germline CDR1 is MDHEN and CDR2 is SYDVKM. CDR3 bases: TGTGCCAGCAGTACGGGTTGGAGGGGTGGGGAAAAACTGTTTTTT. Its protein product is CASSTGWRGGEKLFF.

The chain links TRBV7-9 to TRBJ2-7, with D tentatively TRBD2 (6 bases). CDR1 is SEHNR and CDR2 is FQNEAQ in the germline V gene (reference sequence). The CDR3 is made up of 13 amino acids. Trimming stripped 2 bases from V and 2 bases from J, with 7 bases between. The CDR3 coding sequence is TGTGCCAGCAGCTTACGGGAGACCTACGAGCAGTACTTC. It yields the protein CASSLRETYEQYF.

The chain couples TRBV2 to TRBJ1-2; TRBD1 might be the D (5 bases). The germline CDR1 and CDR2 sequences are SNHLY and FYNNEI. The CDR3 spans 15 residues. Trimming pared 6 bases from V and 2 bases from J, leaving 16 bases between. This chain's CDR3 is CASRGRGAANYGYTF. CDR3 in DNA: TGTGCCAGCAGGGGTCGCGGGGCGGCCAACTATGGCTACACCTTC.

This chain links TRBV18 with TRBJ2-7, with TRBD1 matching over 7 bases. This CDR3 has 14 amino acids. The J segment lost 4 bases and the V segment lost 3 bases, leaving 6 bases of the junction unmatched. Germline CDR1 reads KGHSH; CDR2 reads LQKENI. The DNA of the CDR3 is TGTGCCAGCTCACCGTGGGACAGTCCATACGAGCAGTACTTC. Its protein is CASSPWDSPYEQYF.

The CDR3 DNA follows: TGTGCCAGCAGCTTGGGACAGACGAGCACAGATACGCAGTATTTT. Translated, it gives CASSLGQTSTDTQYF. The chain is built from TRBV7-2 and TRBJ2-3, with 7 bases identical to TRBD1. The CDR3 covers 15 residues. Germline values: CDR1 SGHTA, CDR2 FQGNSA. With V trimmed by 3 bases and J by 0 bases, 3 bases remained unmatched. The full variable domain, with the rest looked up from reference TRBV7-2 and TRBJ2-3, is GAGVSQSPSNKVTEKGKDVELRCDPISGHTALYWYRQSLGQGLEFLIYFQGNSAPDKSGLPSDRFSAERTGGSVSTLTIQRTQQEDSAVYLCASSLGQTSTDTQYFGPGTRLTVL.

CDR3 protein: CASSRLDRTNGPQHF. The DNA for the CDR3 is TGTGCCAGCAGCCGCCTGGACAGGACAAATGGGCCCCAGCATTTT. The chain carries TRBV7-2 and TRBJ1-5; 7 positions agree with TRBD1. V shed 5 bases, J shed 9 bases, and the junction held 13 bases outside the gene matches. CDR1 is SGHTA and CDR2 is FQGNSA in the germline V gene. The CDR3 is made up of 15 amino acids.

The genes are TRBV9 and TRBJ2-1; D is undetermined. There are 14 residues in the CDR3. CDR1 and CDR2 from the germline V gene are SGDLS and YYNGEE. Trimming left V 2 bases short and J 4 bases short, with 10 bases between. The CDR3 here is CASSVLGNYNEQFF. The DNA of the CDR3 is TGTGCCAGCAGCGTTCTTGGGAATTACAATGAGCAGTTCTTC.

This clone has only one observation. This chain connects TRBV6-6 to TRBJ2-1; D remains ambiguous. CDR1 is MNHNY, CDR2 SVGAGI, per germline (reference sequence). The CDR3 spans 11 residues. V lost 6 bases, J lost 10 bases, and 10 bases lay in between. The CDR3 loop is CASSRTVEQFF. For the CDR3, the DNA is TGTGCCAGCAGCCGGACCGTCGAGCAGTTCTTC.

The chain joins TRBV5-1 to TRBJ2-1, with 7 bases aligning to TRBD1. V was pared by 3 bases and J by 3 bases, with 9 bases of the junction left unmatched. The CDR3 totals 16 residues. The germline V gene has CDR1 SGHRS and CDR2 YFSETQ. CDR3 loop: CASSWIGGELYNEQFF. The CDR3 DNA is TGCGCCAGCAGCTGGATAGGGGGCGAGCTCTACAATGAGCAGTTCTTC.

This clone was seen once. The chain uses TRBV6-1 and TRBJ2-7, with D possibly matching TRBD1 (5 bases). Germline V CDR1 and CDR2: MNHNS, SASEGT. The V end lost 4 bases, the J end lost 0 bases, and 10 bases lay between the germline ends. The CDR3 is made up of 14 amino acids. The chain's CDR3 is CASSAQGISYEQYF. The DNA for the CDR3 is TGTGCCAGCAGTGCCCAGGGAATCTCCTACGAGCAGTACTTC.

The chain combines TRBV27 with TRBJ2-1, with 8 positions matching TRBD1. Trimming took 6 bases from V and 0 from J; bases not matched to a gene: 10. The germline gives CDR1 MNHEY, CDR2 SMNVEV (reference sequence). This CDR3 is built from 17 residues. The CDR3 protein is CASSIRDRSISYNEQFF. Here the CDR3 DNA reads TGTGCCAGCAGCATAAGGGACAGGTCTATCTCCTACAATGAGCAGTTCTTC.

This clone came up once. The chain is built from TRBV4-1 and TRBJ2-5, with 8 bases aligning to TRBD1. Germline V gene lookup returns CDR1 MGHRA and CDR2 YSYEKL. The length of the CDR3 is 17 residues. Losses at the gene ends were 0 bases for V and 7 bases for J; bases not matched to a gene: 13. CDR3 sequence (DNA): TGCGCCAGCAGCCAAGATCGGTCCCAGGGGGCTATAGGGACCCAGTACTTC. Encoded protein: CASSQDRSQGAIGTQYF.

This clone was found a few times. The chain employs TRBV11-2 and TRBJ1-1; the D is unclear. V lost 4 bases to trimming and J lost 4 bases, with 4 bases between them. This CDR3 spans 11 amino acids. CDR1 is SGHAT, CDR2 FQNNGV, per germline. CDR3 sequence (DNA): TGTGCCAGCAGCTCCACCACTGAAGCTTTCTTT. The encoded protein is CASSSTTEAFF.

This clone has just a few counts. The chain employs TRBV28 and TRBJ2-3; no reliable D call. The CDR3 contains 14 residues. V was cut by 3 bases and J by 5 bases, with 12 bases left in between. Germline V gene data show CDR1 as MDHEN and CDR2 as SYDVKM. The CDR3 bases are TGTGCCAGCAGTTTCCCCTTTAGGGAAGATACGCAGTATTTT. This codes for CASSFPFREDTQYF.